This T cell receptor (beta chain) was obtained from a study of blood T cell repertoires in COVID-19. Study-wide background: Whether acute or convalescent, the COVID-19 samples came from the United States, Italy and Spain. PBMCs, B-cell-depleted T cells, or T cells provided the cDNA or gDNA that made up the material.

Trimming removed 5 bases from V and 9 bases from J, with 22 bases in between. The length of the CDR3 is 15 residues. Germline V gene data show CDR1 as MDHEN and CDR2 as SYDVKM. In the original processing: Estimated nucleated cell counts came from reference gene primer amplification. The table came from immunoSEQ multiplex PCR; TCRdb's copy has only in-frame clones and leaves some out. That table furnishes V, J and clone size, whereas the DNA furnished D and trimming. The sample lists about 160,000 clones, roughly 86% seen once, with approximately 7% in the top ten. The TCR was taken from a man aged 50 to 59 with active or convalescent COVID-19. The chain uses TRBV28 and TRBJ1-2, with D possibly being TRBD1 (5 bases). Sequencing was done on a sample of peripheral blood. In DNA form, the CDR3 reads TGTGCCAGCAGTCCATTAATCCACACCTCAGGGAGCTACACCTTC. It encodes CASSPLIHTSGSYTF.